The sequence of this T cell receptor beta chain was determined in a study of early stage breast cancer tumors. Study-level background: The ER+/PR+/HER2- tumors included 7 to 9 ductal and a handful of lobular carcinomas. Average read coverage per sample was roughly 9.1-fold.

The CDR3 has 16 amino acids. Trimming removed 4 bases from V and 4 bases from J; junction bases left unmatched: 9. Germline CDR1 reads SGHDT; CDR2 reads YYEEEE. Method: immunoSEQ multiplex PCR; TCRdb's copy keeps in-frame clones and lacks some. The sample contains 9,500 to 12,000 clones, about 80% of which appear only once. Study-wide findings and caveats: Unsorted bulk genomic DNA sequencing lacked pairing and functional marker data. Commonly generated sequences made up most enriched TCRB sequences shared between patients.

About this clone: Its antigen is undetermined.

The receptor's source is a person between 65 and 79 years old with breast cancer. The chain couples TRBV5-6 to TRBJ2-2; 8 nucleotides align to TRBD1. Input material: breast tumor tissue. CDR3 sequence: CASSRTGTRGTGELFF. DNA of the CDR3: TGTGCCAGCAGCCGGACAGGGACGAGAGGCACCGGGGAGCTGTTTTTT.